The following is a T cell receptor beta chain sequence with its context. Produced via immunoSEQ multiplex PCR; TCRdb's table is partial and in-frame only. Seen here are approximately 290,000 clones, around 88% observed once, and the top ten hold roughly 0.8%. The ends lost 5 bases at V and 9 bases at J; junction bases unmatched: 13. The CDR3 contains 16 residues. The data were taken from a study of blood T cell repertoires in COVID-19. Whole-study context: The United States, Italy and Spain provided the acute and convalescent COVID-19 samples. PBMCs, B-cell-depleted T cells, or T cells provided the cDNA or gDNA that made up the material.

The V and J genes are TRBV23-1 and TRBJ2-6; 7 positions match TRBD1. TRBV23-1 counts as an open reading frame of uncertain function. This receptor was taken from a man aged 25 to 45 with acute or convalescent COVID-19. Sequencing was performed on peripheral blood. The CDR3 DNA sequence: TGCGCCAGCAGTAAGCGGTGGCAGGGGGTAATCAACGTCCTGACTTTC. It encodes CASSKRWQGVINVLTF.